A selection of T cell receptor beta chains follows, all from one sample in a study of T cell clonotyping in hematopoietic cell transplantation. The repertoire was sequenced with immunoSEQ multiplex PCR; TCRdb's copy has only in-frame clones and lacks some. The sample lists 13,000 to 15,000 clones; 94% were seen once. Sequenced material: PBMCs, taken 30 days after allogeneic stem cell transplant. These receptors came from a male patient between 60 and 69 years old who had an allogeneic stem cell transplant from an unrelated donor, so the T cells may come from the graft donor. Some clones in this sample may be carry-over from other donors' samples. Both conserved end residues are part of each CDR3. Each record gives: J gene, D gene, clone size, V gene, CDR3 DNA, CDR3 protein. D genes are given only for firm matches. Rows give clone size only sometimes, using once, few, many, or a class for an expanded clone.

TRBJ2-1,TRBD1,-,TRBV5-4,TGTGCCAGCAGCTTCCAGGGGGACAATGAGCAGTTCTTC,CASSFQGDNEQFF
TRBJ1-2,TRBD1,-,TRBV29-1,TGCAGCGTCGACGGGACAGGGGAAGGCTACACCTTC,CSVDGTGEGYTF
TRBJ1-1,-,-,TRBV6-1,TGTGCCAGCAGCCGGGAGCGAGGGATCACTGAAGCTTTCTTT,CASSRERGITEAFF
TRBJ1-1,-,-,TRBV10-3,TGTGCCATCAGAGCCGGGACGGAAAACACTGAAGCTTTCTTT,CAIRAGTENTEAFF
TRBJ2-2,-,-,TRBV19,TGTGCCAGTTCCCTGCTTTACGCGAACACCGGGGAGCTGTTTTTT,CASSLLYANTGELFF
TRBJ2-1,-,-,TRBV4-1,TGCGCCAGCAGCCTCCGGGACGCCCTTGATGAGCAGTTCTTC,CASSLRDALDEQFF
TRBJ1-2,-,-,TRBV20-1,TGCAGTGCCCCAGCTAACTATGGCTACACCTTC,CSAPANYGYTF
TRBJ2-7,TRBD1,-,TRBV6-4,TGTGCCAGCAGTGACCGCGGACAGGGGACCCGATCCTACGAGCAGTACTTC,CASSDRGQGTRSYEQYF
TRBJ1-5,TRBD1,-,TRBV15,TGTGCCACCAGCAGGGACAGGGCCATTCAGAATCAGCCCCAGCATTTT,CATSRDRAIQNQPQHF
TRBJ1-6,-,-,TRBV7-2,TGTGCCAGCAGCTTAGGGGCACCTCGGCATTCACCCCTCCACTTT,CASSLGAPRHSPLHF
TRBJ2-3,TRBD2,-,TRBV6-6,TGTGCCAGCAGACGTCTCATAGCGGGAAACACAGATACGCAGTATTTT,CASRRLIAGNTDTQYF
TRBJ2-7,TRBD1,-,TRBV6-1,TGTGCCAGCACCACCGCGACAGGGAACTACGAGCAGTACTTC,CASTTATGNYEQYF
TRBJ1-1,-,-,TRBV28,TGTGCCAGCAGCCCTAAATTTGTCTTTGCGAACACTGAAGCTTTCTTT,CASSPKFVFANTEAFF
TRBJ1-6,-,-,TRBV4-2,TGTGCCAGCAGTCGACAGAGAAATTCACCCCTCCACTTT,CASSRQRNSPLHF
TRBJ1-2,-,once,TRBV7-8,TGTGCCAGCAGCTTAGAAACAGGAACCGGCTACACCTTC,CASSLETGTGYTF
TRBJ1-5,-,once,TRBV2,TGTGCCAGCAGTGAACTAGACAGGTCCCAGCATTTT,CASSELDRSQHF
TRBJ2-2,-,-,TRBV6-1,TGTGCCAGCAGGTCGGGACAGAACACCGGGGAGCTGTTTTTT,CASRSGQNTGELFF
TRBJ1-1,TRBD1,-,TRBV10-3,TGTGCCATCAGGGTTCAGGGGGCCGCGGGGACTGAAGCTTTCTTT,CAIRVQGAAGTEAFF
TRBJ1-4,-,-,TRBV10-3,TGTGCCATCAGTGAGTTTGGTAAAGATACCGATGAAAAACTGTTTTTT,CAISEFGKDTDEKLFF
TRBJ1-4,-,-,TRBV6-6,TGTGCCAGCAGTTACTTAATCGGGGGAGACGAAAAACTGTTTTTT,CASSYLIGGDEKLFF
TRBJ2-1,TRBD2,-,TRBV5-1,TGCGCCAGCAGCTTTGGGATGACTAGCGGGTCCTACAATGAGCAGTTCTTC,CASSFGMTSGSYNEQFF
TRBJ1-6,-,-,TRBV19,TGTGCCAGTAGTACCTATAATTCACCCCTCCACTTT,CASSTYNSPLHF
TRBJ1-2,TRBD1,-,TRBV14,TGTGCCAGCAGGGGACAGGGGGCGAGCTATGGCTACACCTTC,CASRGQGASYGYTF
TRBJ1-2,-,-,TRBV13,TGTGCCAGCAGTTTGAGGACAATATGGAATGGCTACACCTTC,CASSLRTIWNGYTF
TRBJ1-1,-,-,TRBV29-1,TGCAGCGTGAAGACCCGCCGTGATGGAACTGAAGCTTTCTTT,CSVKTRRDGTEAFF
TRBJ1-2,TRBD1,-,TRBV5-1,TGCGCCAGCAGCTTCACAGGGGACTATGGCTACACCTTC,CASSFTGDYGYTF
TRBJ2-5,-,-,TRBV7-2,TGTGCCAGCAGCCTATACACAGAAGAGACCCAGTACTTC,CASSLYTEETQYF
TRBJ2-1,-,-,TRBV19,TGTGCCAGTAGTACATTAGGGGTCTACAATGAGCAGTTCTTC,CASSTLGVYNEQFF
TRBJ2-5,-,-,TRBV7-2,TGTGCCAGCAGCTTTTGGGGGGCCGCGAAGACCCAGTACTTC,CASSFWGAAKTQYF
TRBJ2-3,-,-,TRBV5-6,TGTGCCAGCAGCCCGGAGGTCAAGACAGATACGCAGTATTTT,CASSPEVKTDTQYF